This T cell receptor (beta chain) emerged from a study of blood T cell repertoires in COVID-19 (dated by TCRdb to 2019 to 2021). For the study in its entirety: Samples covering the acute and convalescent phases of COVID-19 were provided by collaborators in the United States, Italy and Spain. The samples were drawn from two sources: the first 160 participants of the ongoing ImmuneRACE study, and 1,000 to 1,500 subjects contributed by 6 global collaborators. The repertoires were released in a freely available public database intended as a resource for research on the immune response to SARS-CoV-2. The prospective study material was composed of cDNA or gDNA derived from T cells, B-cell-depleted T cells, or PBMCs. Where available, HLA class I and class II types were obtained from metadata supplied by the sample provider rather than from assay-based typing. Sample metadata almost always included a de-identified subject ID, COVID-19 status, age in years and sex. The dataset comprised deeply sampled blood TCRbeta repertoires from subjects exposed to, actively infected with, or recovered from COVID-19.

The collaborating institutions used their own protocols to collect whole blood in K2EDTA tubes. Collaborator samples were shipped for TCRbeta analysis as frozen whole blood, isolated PBMCs, or DNA extracted from either sample type. The germline V gene sets CDR1 to SGHRS and CDR2 to YFSETQ. The CDR3 numbers 16 residues from cysteine through phenylalanine. The sequence is cut down to CDR3 DNA, 48 bases in frame from base 1. Ends trimmed: V by 2 bases, J by 6 bases; bases unmatched to a gene: 6. The paper as a whole reports these results and caveats: The amount of clinical and demographic metadata varied by source and participant and was provided uncurated.

TCRbeta CDR3 regions were amplified from genomic DNA using the immunoSEQ Assay, a bias-controlled multiplex PCR. The original methods were these. The number of nucleated cells in each sample was estimated by amplification of reference gene primers within the assay. To quantify the absolute abundance of each unique TCRbeta CDR3 rearrangement, sequence reads were collapsed and filtered. For each sample, productive Simpson clonality was calculated as the square root of Simpson's diversity index over productive rearrangements. This is the immuneACCESS table as TCRdb keeps it, with only in-frame sequences that have V and J called. A part of the clones is gone; compared with another copy, unresolved V genes explain less than half, and the rest is unexplained. For V, J and clone size, that table is used; D and trimming come from the DNA. Counted in this sample were over 85,000 clones; almost 90% of them appeared once. The ten largest clones represent about 7.6% of the sample.

On this clone: Its antigen is not yet known. Base qualities are not provided; no much larger clone lies one nucleotide away.

The sequencing sample was made of peripheral blood. The sequence was collected from a woman aged 70-85 years with acute or convalescent COVID-19. The chain couples TRBV5-1 to TRBJ2-7, with TRBD2 identical over 15 junction bases. The nucleotide sequence is given as TGCGCCAGCAGCTTATGGACTAGCGGGAGGGCCCGCGAGCAGTACTTC. It translates to CASSLWTSGRAREQYF. Supplemented by the reference TRBV5-1 and TRBJ2-7 proteins around the CDR3, the complete variable domain is KAGVTQTPRYLIKTRGQQVTLSCSPISGHRSVSWYQQTPGQGLQFLFEYFSETQRNKGNFPGRFSGRQFSNSRSEMNVSTLELGDSALYLCASSLWTSGRAREQYFGPGTRLTVT.